These 6 T cell receptor beta chains share one sample of origin, sequenced in a study of blood T cell repertoires in COVID-19. The data were produced by immunoSEQ multiplex PCR, yet TCRdb's version contains in-frame clones alone and is incomplete. The sample lists roughly 220,000 clones, roughly 85% occurring once. The sequenced sample consisted of peripheral blood. Receptors were obtained from a middle-aged man who had recovered from COVID-19.

The rearrangement joins TRBV7-2 to TRBJ2-7, with D perhaps TRBD2 (6 bases). The CDR3 is 15 amino acids. The germline V and J ends were trimmed by 5 bases and 0 bases, with 14 bases remaining between them. Germline V gene data show CDR1 as SGHTA and CDR2 as FQGNSA. The DNA of the CDR3 is TGTGCCAGCAGCCTAAGCGGGTCTATCTCCTACGAGCAGTACTTC. Translation: CASSLSGSISYEQYF.

The rearrangement links TRBV5-4 to TRBJ2-7, with TRBD2 matching 15 bases. Germline CDR1 reads SGHNT; CDR2 reads YYREEE (reference sequence). V lost 6 bases and J lost 6; bases outside the gene matches: 7. The CDR3 is 15 residues long. CDR3 sequence (DNA): TGTGCCAGCACCTCTCGGACTAGCGGGAGGGGCGAGCAGTACTTC. Amino acids: CASTSRTSGRGEQYF. Full variable domain (missing parts from reference TRBV5-4 and TRBJ2-7): ETGVTQSPTHLIKTRGQQVTLRCSSQSGHNTVSWYQQALGQGPQFIFQYYREEENGRGNFPPRFSGLQFPNYSSELNVNALELDDSALYLCASTSRTSGRGEQYFGPGTRLTVT.

This rearrangement joins TRBV30 to TRBJ2-6; D call uncertain. In germline, CDR1 is GTSNPN, CDR2 SVGIG (reference sequence). This CDR3 has 14 residues. V was trimmed by 4 bases and J by 0 bases, leaving 7 bases between them. CDR3 sequence (DNA): TGTGCCTGGAACCACGGCTCTGGGGCCAACGTCCTGACTTTC. Translated: CAWNHGSGANVLTF.

The chain is built from TRBV19 and TRBJ2-3, with 8 bases lining up with TRBD1. CDR3 length equals 14 residues. Losses at the gene ends were 6 bases for V and 6 bases for J; bases not matched to a gene: 8. Looked up from germline, CDR1 is LNHDA and CDR2 is SQIVND (reference sequence). The CDR3 region has the DNA TGTGCCAGTAGATGGACAGGGTTGGGGGATACGCAGTATTTT. This gives the protein CASRWTGLGDTQYF.

CDR3 region: CASSQEWRQGAGETQYF. The CDR3 bases are TGTGCCAGCAGCCAAGAGTGGCGGCAGGGGGCGGGAGAGACCCAGTACTTC. The rearrangement joins TRBV4-2 to TRBJ2-5; 8 bases are shared with TRBD1. The CDR3 spans 17 residues. Unmatched junction bases numbered 10, after V lost 0 bases and J lost 4 bases. Germline V lookup: CDR1 LGHNA, CDR2 YNFKEQ.

The rearrangement uses TRBV6-6 and TRBJ1-1; D is unclear. The V and J ends lost 5 bases and 1 base respectively, with 11 bases between them. CDR3 length: 14 amino acids. Per the germline V gene, CDR1 is MNHNY and CDR2 is SVGAGI (reference sequence). The DNA of the CDR3 is TGTGCCAGCAGTCGAGACACGGCGAACACTGAAGCTTTCTTT. Translation: CASSRDTANTEAFF.